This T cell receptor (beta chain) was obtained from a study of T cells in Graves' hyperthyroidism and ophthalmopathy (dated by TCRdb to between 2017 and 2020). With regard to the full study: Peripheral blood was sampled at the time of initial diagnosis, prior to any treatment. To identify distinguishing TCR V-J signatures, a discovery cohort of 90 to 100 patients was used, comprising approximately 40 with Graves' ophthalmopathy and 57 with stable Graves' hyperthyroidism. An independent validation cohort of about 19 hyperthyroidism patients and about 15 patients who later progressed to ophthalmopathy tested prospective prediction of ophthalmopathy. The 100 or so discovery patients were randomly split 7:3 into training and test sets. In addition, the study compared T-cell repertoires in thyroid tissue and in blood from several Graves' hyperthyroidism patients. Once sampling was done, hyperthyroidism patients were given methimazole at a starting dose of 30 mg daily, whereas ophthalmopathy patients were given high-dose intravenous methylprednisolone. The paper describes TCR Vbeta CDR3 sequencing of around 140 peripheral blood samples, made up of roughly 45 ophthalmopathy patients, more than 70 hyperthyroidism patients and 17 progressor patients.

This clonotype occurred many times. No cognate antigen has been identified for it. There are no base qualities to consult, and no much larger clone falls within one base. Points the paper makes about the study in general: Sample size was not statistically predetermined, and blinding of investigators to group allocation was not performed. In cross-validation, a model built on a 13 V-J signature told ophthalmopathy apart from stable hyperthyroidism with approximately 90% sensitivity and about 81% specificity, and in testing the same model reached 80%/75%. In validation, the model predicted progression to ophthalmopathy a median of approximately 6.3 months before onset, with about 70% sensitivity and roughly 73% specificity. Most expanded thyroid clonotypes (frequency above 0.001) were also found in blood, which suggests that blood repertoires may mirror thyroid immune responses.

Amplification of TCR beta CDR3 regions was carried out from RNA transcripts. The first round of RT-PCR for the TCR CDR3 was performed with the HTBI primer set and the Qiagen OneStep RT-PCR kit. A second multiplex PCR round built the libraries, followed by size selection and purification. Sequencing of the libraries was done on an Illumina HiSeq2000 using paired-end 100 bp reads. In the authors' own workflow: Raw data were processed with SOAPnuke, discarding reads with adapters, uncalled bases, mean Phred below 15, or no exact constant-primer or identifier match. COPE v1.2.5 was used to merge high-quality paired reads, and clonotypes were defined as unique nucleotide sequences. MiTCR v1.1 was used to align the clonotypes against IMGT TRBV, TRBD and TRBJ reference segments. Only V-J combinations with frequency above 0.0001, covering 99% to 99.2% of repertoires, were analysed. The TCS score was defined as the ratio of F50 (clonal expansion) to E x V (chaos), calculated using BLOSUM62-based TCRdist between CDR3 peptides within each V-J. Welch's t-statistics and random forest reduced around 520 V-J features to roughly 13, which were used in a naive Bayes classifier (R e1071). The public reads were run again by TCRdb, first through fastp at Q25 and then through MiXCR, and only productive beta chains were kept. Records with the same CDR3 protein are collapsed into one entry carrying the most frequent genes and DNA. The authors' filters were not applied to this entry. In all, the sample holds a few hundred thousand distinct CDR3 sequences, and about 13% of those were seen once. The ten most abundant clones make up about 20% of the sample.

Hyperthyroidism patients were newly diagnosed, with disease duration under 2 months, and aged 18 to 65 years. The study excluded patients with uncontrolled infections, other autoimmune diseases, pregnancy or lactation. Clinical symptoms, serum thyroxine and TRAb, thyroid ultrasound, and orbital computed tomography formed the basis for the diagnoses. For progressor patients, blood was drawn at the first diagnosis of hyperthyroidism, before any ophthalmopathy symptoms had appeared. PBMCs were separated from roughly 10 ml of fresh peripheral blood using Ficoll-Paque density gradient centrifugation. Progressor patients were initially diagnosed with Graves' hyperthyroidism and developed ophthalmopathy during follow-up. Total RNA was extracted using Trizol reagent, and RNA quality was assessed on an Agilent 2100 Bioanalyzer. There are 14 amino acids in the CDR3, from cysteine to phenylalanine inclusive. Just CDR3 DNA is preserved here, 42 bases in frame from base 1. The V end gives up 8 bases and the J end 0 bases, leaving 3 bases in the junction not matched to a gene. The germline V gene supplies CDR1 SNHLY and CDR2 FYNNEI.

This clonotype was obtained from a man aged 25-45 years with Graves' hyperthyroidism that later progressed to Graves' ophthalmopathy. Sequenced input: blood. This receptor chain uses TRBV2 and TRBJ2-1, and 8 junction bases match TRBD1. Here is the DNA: TGTGCCAGCCCGGGGACAGGCTCCTACAATGAGCAGTTCTTC. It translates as CASPGTGSYNEQFF.